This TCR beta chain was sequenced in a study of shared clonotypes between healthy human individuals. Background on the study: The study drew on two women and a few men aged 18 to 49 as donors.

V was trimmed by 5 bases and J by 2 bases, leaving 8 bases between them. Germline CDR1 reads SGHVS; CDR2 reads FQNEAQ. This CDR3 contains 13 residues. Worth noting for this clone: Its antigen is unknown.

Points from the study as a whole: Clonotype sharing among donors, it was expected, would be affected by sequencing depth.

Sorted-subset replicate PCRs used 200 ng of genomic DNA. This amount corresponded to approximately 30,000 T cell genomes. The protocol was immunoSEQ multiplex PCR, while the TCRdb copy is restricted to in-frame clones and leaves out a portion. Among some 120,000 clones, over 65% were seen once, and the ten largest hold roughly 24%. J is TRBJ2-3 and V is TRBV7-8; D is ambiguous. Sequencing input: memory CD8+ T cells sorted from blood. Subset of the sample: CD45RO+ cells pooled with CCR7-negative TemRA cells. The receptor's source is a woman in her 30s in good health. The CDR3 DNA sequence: TGTGCCAGCAGCACCTGGACCACAGATACGCAGTATTTT. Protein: CASSTWTTDTQYF.